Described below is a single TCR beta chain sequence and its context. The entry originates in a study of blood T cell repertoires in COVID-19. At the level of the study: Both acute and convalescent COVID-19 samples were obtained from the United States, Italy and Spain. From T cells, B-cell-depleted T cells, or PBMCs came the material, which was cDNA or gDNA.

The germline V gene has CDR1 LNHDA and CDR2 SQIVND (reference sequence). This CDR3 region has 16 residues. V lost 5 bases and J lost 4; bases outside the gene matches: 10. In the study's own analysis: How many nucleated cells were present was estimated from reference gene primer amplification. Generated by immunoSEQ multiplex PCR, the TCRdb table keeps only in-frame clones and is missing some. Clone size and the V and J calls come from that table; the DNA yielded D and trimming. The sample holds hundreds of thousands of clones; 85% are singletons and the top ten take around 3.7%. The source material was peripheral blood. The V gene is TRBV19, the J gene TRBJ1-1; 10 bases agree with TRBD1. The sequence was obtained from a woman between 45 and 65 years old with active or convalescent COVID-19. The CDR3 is CASSSRQGAPGTEAFF. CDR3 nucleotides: TGTGCCAGTAGTTCCCGACAGGGGGCGCCGGGCACTGAAGCTTTCTTT.